Each of the 8 T cell receptor beta chains below was sequenced from the same sample in a study of blood T cell repertoires in COVID-19. The repertoire was sequenced with immunoSEQ multiplex PCR; TCRdb's copy has only in-frame clones and lacks some. The sample shows about 180,000 clones, 88% of them seen only once. The sample consisted of PBMCs or T cells enriched from blood (not recorded which). These receptors originate from a young woman who had recovered from COVID-19.

This chain joins TRBV7-8 and TRBJ2-7, with 12 bases that match TRBD1. Germline V lookup: CDR1 SGHVS, CDR2 FQNEAQ. The CDR3 loop spans 16 amino acids. V gave up 3 bases and J gave up 6 bases; unmatched junction bases: 9. The DNA for the CDR3 is TGTGCCAGCAGCTTTCTTTTGGGACAGGGGGCGGGCGAGCAGTACTTC. This translates into CASSFLLGQGAGEQYF.

The chain uses TRBV5-6 and TRBJ1-4, with D perhaps TRBD1 (5 bases). Germline-derived CDR1 and CDR2 are SGHDT and YYEEEE. Trimming cost V 0 bases and J 7 bases, with 13 bases left between them. The CDR3 runs to 15 residues. DNA of the CDR3: TGTGCCAGCAGCTTGGGATGGGGCGTGAGTGAAAAACTGTTTTTT. Amino acid sequence: CASSLGWGVSEKLFF.

The CDR3 coding sequence is TGTGCCAGCTGCCGAGCGGCAGGCTTACCCCTGGTC. As protein: CASCRAAGLPLV. This sequence joins TRBV28 and TRBJ2-7; tentatively, D is TRBD2 (5 bases). This CDR3 region has 12 residues. Germline lookup yields CDR1 MDHEN and CDR2 SYDVKM.

V gene TRBV28 combines with J gene TRBJ1-2; 10 nucleotides align to TRBD1. Trimming cost V 3 bases and J 9 bases; bases outside gene matches: 7. Looked up from germline, CDR1 is MDHEN and CDR2 is SYDVKM. CDR3 length equals 14 residues. Here the CDR3 reads CASSFSRDRGRYTF. CDR3 bases: TGTGCCAGCAGTTTCTCCCGGGACAGGGGTCGCTACACCTTC.

The chain has TRBV19 and TRBJ2-7; TRBD1 matches 8 bases. CDR3 size: 15 residues. V lost 4 bases and J lost 3; bases outside the gene matches: 8. The germline CDR1 and CDR2 sequences are LNHDA and SQIVND (reference sequence). The CDR3 sequence: CASSTQGAGGYEQYF. In DNA form, the CDR3 reads TGTGCCAGTAGTACCCAGGGGGCTGGTGGCTACGAGCAGTACTTC.

The gene calls are TRBV9 and TRBJ2-2; D remains ambiguous. CDR1 SGDLS and CDR2 YYNGEE come from the germline V gene. This CDR3 region has 14 residues. The V and J ends lost 0 bases and 2 bases respectively, with 5 bases between them. CDR3 sequence (DNA): TGTGCCAGCAGCGTAGGTCCTAACACCGGGGAGCTGTTTTTT. Translated, it gives CASSVGPNTGELFF.

The rearrangement joins TRBV11-2 to TRBJ1-6, with D perhaps matching TRBD1 (5 bases). The CDR3 spans 17 residues. Trimming took off 8 bases at V and 10 bases at J, with 27 bases between the two ends. Germline V CDR1 and CDR2: SGHAT, FQNNGV. This CDR3 reads CASAKGSRTSILSPLHF. In nucleotides, the CDR3 is TGTGCCAGCGCCAAGGGAAGTCGGACATCAATTCTATCACCCCTCCACTTT.

The chain is built from TRBV20-1 and TRBJ2-1; TRBD2 matches at 9 bases. CDR3 size: 16 residues. Germline V gene data show CDR1 as DFQATT and CDR2 as SNEGSKA (reference sequence). V was clipped by 3 bases and J by 4 bases; unmatched bases: 10. CDR3 DNA: TGCAGTGCTAGTGGTGGGCTAGCGGGACGTTACAATGAGCAGTTCTTC. As protein: CSASGGLAGRYNEQFF.